This paragraph covers one T cell receptor beta chain sequence. The antigen remains undetermined. The data derive from a study of radiotherapy plus CTLA-4 blockade in lung cancer. Across the whole study: There were objective responses in around 18% of patients, and approximately 30% had disease control.

General observations from the study: Expansion in blood of tumor-derived TCR clones was seen after radiotherapy plus ipilimumab. Early shifts in blood T cell clones, with interferon-beta, reportedly predicted response best.

Chemo-refractory metastatic non-small-cell lung cancer patients were treated with focal radiation plus CTLA-4 blockade with ipilimumab. Assay used: immunoSEQ multiplex PCR; TCRdb lists only in-frame clones, some missing. The sample has 55,000 to 70,000 clones, roughly 80% seen once. The receptor was isolated from a human donor with non-small cell lung cancer who had a complete response to radiotherapy plus ipilimumab. Specimen: peripheral blood, collected from a patient treated with radiotherapy plus ipilimumab.

The CDR3 loop is CASSSQHYEQYV. The CDR3 DNA is TGTGCCAGCAGTTCGCAACACTACGAGCAGTACGTC. The rearrangement links TRBV28 to TRBJ2-7; no clear D gene. CDR1 and CDR2 (germline): MDHEN, SYDVKM. V was pared by 4 bases and J by 3 bases, with 7 bases between. The length of the CDR3 is 12 residues.